A selection of T cell receptor beta chains follows, all from one sample in a study of blood T cells in healthy people across ages. TCRdb ran MiXCR on the 5' RACE reads and lists one entry per CDR3 protein. The sample records about 1,400,000 distinct CDR3 sequences, 59% being singletons. Material: blood. These receptors came from a man between 18 and 35 years old in good health. The CDR3 runs from the conserved cysteine through the conserved F or W. D genes are given only for firm matches. Clone size is shown for a subset of rows, as once, few, many or a class of expanded clone.

.	TRBV29-1	13	TRBJ2-3	few	CSVESENTDTQYF	TGCAGCGTTGAGAGTGAAAACACAGATACGCAGTATTTT
.	TRBV28	15	TRBJ1-4	many	CASRTGPATNEKLFF	TGTGCCAGCAGGACAGGACCTGCAACTAATGAAAAACTGTTTTTT
TRBD1	TRBV6-2/TRBV6-3	15	TRBJ1-4	.	CASSYLGTVQEKLFF	TGTGCCAGCAGTTACCTCGGGACAGTGCAAGAAAAACTGTTTTTT
TRBD2	TRBV5-5	15	TRBJ2-1	.	CASSLASGGGNEQFF	TGTGCCAGCAGCTTGGCTAGCGGGGGTGGGAATGAGCAGTTCTTC
.	TRBV6-5	12	TRBJ2-7	few	CASTSAVEEQYF	TGTGCCAGCACCTCGGCCGTTGAGGAGCAGTACTTC
.	TRBV27	14	TRBJ2-4	.	CASSLVNGGSKQYF	TGTGCCAGCAGTTTAGTCAACGGGGGCTCGAAGCAGTACTTC
TRBD1	TRBV4-3	17	TRBJ2-5	.	CASSQTAGTGAEETQYF	TGCGCCAGCAGCCAAACCGCCGGGACAGGGGCAGAAGAGACCCAGTACTTC
.	TRBV12-3/TRBV12-4	11	TRBJ1-2	.	CAISFRQGYTF	TGTGCCATCAGTTTTCGGCAGGGGTACACCTTC
.	TRBV20-1	14	TRBJ2-6	.	CSALEGSGANVLTF	TGCAGTGCACTGGAGGGCTCTGGGGCCAACGTCCTGACTTTC
TRBD1	TRBV20-1	14	TRBJ2-1	.	CSARVQGALNEQFF	TGCAGTGCTAGAGTACAGGGGGCGCTAAATGAGCAGTTCTTC
TRBD2	TRBV7-9	14	TRBJ2-3	.	CASSFAGAVDTQYF	TGTGCCAGCAGCTTTGCGGGAGCGGTAGATACGCAGTATTTT
TRBD2	TRBV18	16	TRBJ2-5	.	CASSPPSSGEQETQYF	TGTGCCAGCTCACCACCTTCTAGCGGAGAACAAGAGACCCAGTACTTC
.	TRBV15	15	TRBJ2-1	few	CATSRDWTRVDEQFF	TGTGCCACCAGCAGAGACTGGACGAGGGTCGATGAGCAGTTCTTC
.	TRBV7-2	13	TRBJ2-7	once	CASSLARDGEQYF	TGTGCCAGCAGCTTAGCCAGGGATGGCGAGCAGTACTTC
.	TRBV27	14	TRBJ2-1	.	CASSLSKAYNEQFF	TGTGCCAGCAGTTTATCTAAGGCTTACAATGAGCAGTTCTTC
.	TRBV5-1	15	TRBJ2-5	few	CASSLAHVGLETQYF	TGCGCCAGCAGCTTGGCCCATGTTGGCTTGGAGACCCAGTACTTC
TRBD2	TRBV12-3/TRBV12-4	16	TRBJ2-1	few	CASSLAGGGARDEQFF	TGTGCCAGCAGTTTAGCCGGCGGGGGGGCCCGCGATGAGCAGTTCTTC
.	TRBV20-1	15	TRBJ2-7	few	CSAQTPTQDPYEQYF	TGCAGTGCTCAAACACCAACTCAGGACCCCTACGAGCAGTACTTC
TRBD1	TRBV4-1	17	TRBJ1-2	.	CASSHTFSGTGGDGYTF	TGCGCCAGCAGCCACACATTTTCCGGGACAGGGGGCGACGGCTACACCTTC
.	TRBV18	15	TRBJ2-5	.	CASSPLRGREETQYF	TGTGCCAGCTCACCGCTTAGGGGCAGGGAGGAGACCCAGTACTTC
TRBD2	TRBV29-1	14	TRBJ2-3	.	CSVEVSGGTDTQYF	TGCAGCGTTGAGGTTAGCGGGGGGACAGATACGCAGTATTTT
.	TRBV4-3	19	TRBJ1-5	few	CASSQGLVSAETVNQPQHF	TGCGCCAGCAGCCAGGGCTTGGTGTCCGCCGAAACCGTCAATCAGCCCCAGCATTTT
.	TRBV4-1	15	TRBJ2-3	.	CASSQDYGRSNTQYF	TGCGCCAGCAGCCAAGATTACGGACGGAGTAATACGCAGTATTTT
.	TRBV14	13	TRBJ2-7	.	CASSQDWTSGQYF	TGTGCCAGCAGCCAAGATTGGACGAGCGGGCAGTACTTC
TRBD2	TRBV12-3/TRBV12-4	17	TRBJ2-6	.	CASSILAGGTGANVLTF	TGTGCCAGCAGTATACTAGCGGGAGGGACTGGGGCCAACGTCCTGACTTTC
.	TRBV4-1	17	TRBJ2-7	.	CASSQGMVGGGSYEQYF	TGCGCCAGCAGCCAGGGCATGGTGGGAGGGGGCTCCTACGAGCAGTACTTC
TRBD2	TRBV6-5	12	TRBJ2-1	few	CASSFLAGEQFF	TGTGCCAGCAGTTTTCTAGCGGGAGAGCAGTTCTTC
.	TRBV6-1	14	TRBJ1-1	.	CASSEAGGNTEAFF	TGTGCCAGCAGTGAAGCGGGGGGGAACACTGAAGCTTTCTTT
TRBD2	TRBV10-3	18	TRBJ2-3	.	CAISESSSGGASTDTQYF	TGTGCCATCAGTGAGTCCTCAAGCGGGGGGGCTAGCACAGATACGCAGTATTTT
TRBD2	TRBV6-5	16	TRBJ2-5	.	CASSPGLAGEWETQYF	TGTGCCAGCAGCCCCGGACTAGCGGGTGAATGGGAGACCCAGTACTTC
.	TRBV20-1	12	TRBJ2-4	.	CSASTGGDIQYF	TGCAGTGCTAGTACAGGGGGGGACATTCAGTACTTC
TRBD2	TRBV20-1	16	TRBJ2-1	.	CSASPSGTSGYNEQFF	TGCAGTGCTAGTCCGTCAGGGACTAGCGGATACAATGAGCAGTTCTTC
.	TRBV7-6	13	TRBJ1-3	.	CASSRLVGNTIYF	TGTGCCAGCAGCCGCCTGGTCGGAAACACCATATATTTT
.	TRBV6-2/TRBV6-3	13	TRBJ2-7	.	CASSTVRNYEQYF	TGTGCCAGCAGCACCGTCCGGAACTACGAGCAGTACTTC
.	TRBV4-1	16	TRBJ2-7	.	CASSQDRAGASYEQYF	TGCGCCAGCAGCCAAGATCGTGCAGGGGCCTCCTACGAGCAGTACTTC
.	TRBV12-3/TRBV12-4	13	TRBJ1-1	.	CASSLFHPSEAFF	TGTGCCAGCAGTTTGTTTCACCCCTCAGAAGCTTTCTTT
.	TRBV20-1	14	TRBJ2-7	.	CSARGGIRSYEQYF	TGCAGTGCTAGGGGAGGTATACGCTCCTACGAGCAGTACTTC
.	TRBV2	15	TRBJ2-7	.	CASSPMFAPTHEQYF	TGTGCCAGCAGTCCCATGTTTGCGCCTACCCACGAGCAGTACTTC
.	TRBV12-3/TRBV12-4	14	TRBJ2-4	few	CASSAVRGENIQYF	TGTGCCAGCAGTGCCGTAAGAGGAGAAAACATTCAGTACTTC
.	TRBV21-1	16	TRBJ2-1	.	CASSKNRELGWNEQFF	TGTGCCAGCAGCAAAAACAGGGAGCTGGGTTGGAATGAGCAGTTCTTC
TRBD1	TRBV7-9	14	TRBJ1-2	.	CASSFSAGGYGYTF	TGTGCCAGCAGCTTTTCCGCAGGGGGCTATGGCTACACCTTC
.	TRBV5-8	16	TRBJ2-1	.	CASSAEGDSSYNEQFF	TGTGCCAGCAGCGCGGAGGGGGATAGCTCCTACAATGAGCAGTTCTTC
.	TRBV6-1	13	TRBJ1-4	.	CASRTVPNEKLFF	TGTGCCAGCCGCACGGTACCTAATGAAAAACTGTTTTTT
.	TRBV2	13	TRBJ1-1	.	CASSEQGLAEAFF	TGTGCCAGCAGTGAACAGGGGCTGGCTGAAGCTTTCTTT
TRBD1	TRBV6-5	15	TRBJ2-7	few	CASSYELTGGGEQYF	TGTGCCAGCAGTTACGAACTGACAGGGGGAGGCGAGCAGTACTTC
TRBD2	TRBV20-1	18	TRBJ2-3	.	CSARDHTLRDYNTDTQYF	TGCAGTGCTAGAGATCACACACTCCGGGACTACAACACAGATACGCAGTATTTT
.	TRBV6-2/TRBV6-3	14	TRBJ1-6	.	CASRQDSTYSPLHF	TGTGCCAGCAGACAGGACAGCACATATTCACCCCTCCACTTT
.	TRBV4-3	15	TRBJ1-1	.	CASSQKGGGLTEAFF	TGCGCCAGCAGCCAAAAGGGAGGGGGGTTGACTGAAGCTTTCTTT
TRBD2	TRBV5-1	18	TRBJ2-3	few	CASSVGLAGPFSTDTQYF	TGCGCCAGCAGCGTGGGACTAGCAGGACCCTTTAGCACAGATACGCAGTATTTT
TRBD1	TRBV10-3	15	TRBJ1-5	.	CAISESGTGQQPQHF	TGTGCCATCAGTGAGTCGGGGACAGGGCAGCAGCCCCAGCATTTT
TRBD2	TRBV29-1	15	TRBJ2-5	.	CSVELAGEYQETQYF	TGCAGCGTTGAATTAGCGGGGGAGTACCAAGAGACCCAGTACTTC
.	TRBV11-1	14	TRBJ2-5	few	CASSFGASQETQYF	TGTGCCAGCAGCTTCGGGGCCAGCCAAGAGACCCAGTACTTC
TRBD1	TRBV29-1	15	TRBJ1-5	.	CSVSTGGGSNQPQHF	TGCAGCGTTTCTACAGGGGGAGGGAGCAATCAGCCCCAGCATTTT
TRBD1	TRBV5-1	18	TRBJ2-6	once	CASSVTGSYSSGANVLTF	TGCGCCAGCAGCGTGACAGGGTCGTACTCCTCTGGGGCCAACGTCCTGACTTTC
.	TRBV10-3	13	TRBJ2-1	.	CAISVSGRNEQFF	TGTGCCATCAGTGTATCGGGGAGGAATGAGCAGTTCTTC